The table lists the clone carrying this TCR beta chain with a few counts. Antigen unknown. This entry belongs to a study of T-cell memory formation after mild COVID-19. The CDR3 consists of 15 residues. V lost 2 bases to trimming and J lost 2 bases, with 13 bases between them. Germline CDR1 DFQATT, CDR2 SNEGSKA (reference sequence). TCRdb re-analysed the 5' RACE reads in MiXCR, keeping a single row per CDR3 protein. The sample records 150,000 to 200,000 distinct CDR3 sequences, more than 9% being singletons. Regarding the study as a whole: Second-wave clones peaking on day 37 lacked confirmed SARS-CoV-2 specificity.

The receptor was isolated from a man between 18 and 35 years old who had mild COVID-19 (a few samples of this study predate the infection). Cell type and time point are not known. What was sequenced was PBMCs or a T cell subset sorted from them (not recorded which). The rearrangement links TRBV20-1 to TRBJ1-5; no reliable D call. CDR3 nucleotides: TGCAGTGCTAGACTTCGGACGACCCGCAATCAGCCCCAGCATTTT. Translating it yields CSARLRTTRNQPQHF.